This T cell receptor beta chain is from a study of shared clonotypes between healthy human individuals. Data came from immunoSEQ multiplex PCR; TCRdb stores just in-frame clones and leaves some out. The sample yields about 2 million clones, 85% to 95% seen once. As for this clone: The same CDR3 is also encoded by other DNA sequences in this sample.

The CDR3 is 13 residues long. The V end was cut by 6 bases, the J end by 2 bases, with 10 bases between. CDR1 and CDR2 (germline): MNHEY, SVGAGI. The sequenced material came from naive CD4+ T cells sorted from blood. Sample subset: CD45RA+ positively selected. This clonotype originated in a man aged 18 to 30 in good health. This sequence joins TRBV6-5 and TRBJ1-1, with D possibly being TRBD1 (6 bases). This chain's CDR3 is CASSRGTNTEAFF. The CDR3 DNA is TGTGCCAGCAGCCGTGGGACAAACACTGAAGCTTTCTTT.